The present TCR beta chain was sequenced within a study of PD-1 blockade in classical Hodgkin lymphoma (dated by TCRdb to 2020 to 2021). In terms of the full investigation: Nivolumab dosing was 3 mg/kg intravenously every 2 weeks, continuing until either disease progression or unacceptable toxicity. To define a peripheral blood immune signature of response to PD-1 blockade in classical Hodgkin lymphoma, the study combined TCR beta sequencing with CyTOF. General findings and caveats noted by the study authors: A significant rise by C4D1 was seen in CD4+ but not CD8+ TCR diversity (p=0.0027 vs p=0.16), with the rise being most apparent in complete responders (p=0.02). Diversity was lower in patients who began nivolumab less than 1 year after ASCT, so these patients were left out of later analyses to avoid confounding by immune reconstitution. Only a single clinical trial cohort was studied, and what caused the repertoire differences, possibly disease activity or prior therapy, remained undefined. Among trial patients, those achieving complete response had baseline diversity similar to that of newly diagnosed patients, while diversity was significantly lower in partial responders and progressors. Baseline TCR diversity was reported as lower in newly diagnosed patients than in healthy donors, and lower still in relapsed/refractory patients.

The Qiagen DNeasy kit was used to extract genomic DNA both from unsorted PBMCs and from the negatively selected CD4+ and CD8+ fractions. Using primers that anneal to V and J segments, immunoSEQ multiplex PCR amplified the TCR beta CDR3 regions. A synthetic immune receptor repertoire was used to minimize amplification bias, and remaining bias was computationally removed after sequencing. In the original analysis: Custom Python scripts were used to quantify repertoire diversity as the Shannon entropy index. Unsorted, CD4+ and CD8+ repertoires were analyzed separately, except in combined analyses where CD4+ and CD8+ sequences were merged in silico. A clone counted as expanded when the clone's frequency after treatment rose at least 2-fold relative to C1D1, and clones undetected at baseline were given a pseudocount of 0.5. Singleton clones were defined as clones with 0 or 1 copy at C1D1, and non-singleton clones were defined as clones with 2 or more copies. Clones expanded in unsorted samples were assigned a CD4+, CD8+ or unknown annotation through matching of protein sequences in sorted samples from the same patient. Diversity changes from C1D1 to C4D1 were tested in paired samples using Wilcoxon tests. The clones in this table, taken by TCRdb from immuneACCESS, are in-frame only. Not every clone is retained; where verified, under half of the shortfall comes from an unresolved V gene, and the cause of the rest is unknown. For V, J and clone size, that table is used; D and trimming come from the DNA. This sample lists 25,000 to 35,000 clones; 86% were detected once. The top ten hold roughly 0.43% of the sample.

CDR1 and CDR2 were assigned from the germline V gene (reference sequence) as LNHDA and SQIVND. Including the terminal cysteine and phenylalanine, the CDR3 comprises 13 residues. The sequence is cut down to CDR3 DNA, 39 bases in frame from base 1. V drops 9 bases and J drops 2 bases, leaving 14 bases in between. Details on this clone: Its antigen specificity is not known. No qualities accompany the bases; no much larger clone lies one base away.

The time point label here, explained by the study, means: cycle 4 day 1 (C4D1), after around six weeks of nivolumab. Every trial patient had relapsed after autologous stem cell transplantation, and cohorts A, B and C differed in prior brentuximab vedotin exposure. A Miltenyi CD4+ T cell isolation kit was used for magnetic negative selection to purify CD4+ T cells from thawed PBMCs. The trial cohort included 45 to 65 patients with relapsed/refractory classical Hodgkin lymphoma, and each patient had a best overall response of complete response, partial response or progressive disease. In the multi-cohort phase II CheckMate 205 trial, trial patients received single-agent nivolumab. An independent review committee assessed best overall response by applying the 2007 International Working Group response criteria. Trial PBMCs were collected immediately before nivolumab initiation (C1D1) and during therapy at cycle 2 day 1 and cycle 4 day 1. Peripheral blood was collected in 8 mL Vacutainer Cell Preparation Tubes, from which PBMCs were isolated by centrifugation and then cryopreserved. Purified CD4+ and CD8+ fractions were prepared only for cases with an additional available PBMC sample. On LS columns in a quadroMACS separator, the magnetically labelled cells were depleted, and the flow-through was collected as the purified fraction.

This clonotype was obtained from a human donor with classical Hodgkin lymphoma. Here the sequenced sample was CD4+ T cells from blood, taken before the fourth cycle of nivolumab. The rearranged chain carries TRBV19 and TRBJ2-7, and the D gene may be TRBD2, 6 bases matching. CDR3 loop: CASGRAGPYEQYF. The sequenced DNA: TGTGCCAGCGGACGGGCGGGACCCTACGAGCAGTACTTC.